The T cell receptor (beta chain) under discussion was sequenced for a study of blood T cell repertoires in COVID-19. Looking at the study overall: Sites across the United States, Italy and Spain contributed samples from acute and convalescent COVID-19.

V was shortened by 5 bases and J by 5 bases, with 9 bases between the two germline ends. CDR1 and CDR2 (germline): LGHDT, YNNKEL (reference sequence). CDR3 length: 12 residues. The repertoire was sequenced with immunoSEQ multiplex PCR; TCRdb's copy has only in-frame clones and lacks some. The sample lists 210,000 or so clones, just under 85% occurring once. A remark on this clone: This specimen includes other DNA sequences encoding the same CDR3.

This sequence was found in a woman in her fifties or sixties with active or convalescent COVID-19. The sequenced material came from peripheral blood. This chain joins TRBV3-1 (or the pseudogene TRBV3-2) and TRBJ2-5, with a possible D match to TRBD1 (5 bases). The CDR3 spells CASSWGRETQYF. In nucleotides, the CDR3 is TGTGCCAGCAGCTGGGGCCGGGAGACCCAGTACTTC.